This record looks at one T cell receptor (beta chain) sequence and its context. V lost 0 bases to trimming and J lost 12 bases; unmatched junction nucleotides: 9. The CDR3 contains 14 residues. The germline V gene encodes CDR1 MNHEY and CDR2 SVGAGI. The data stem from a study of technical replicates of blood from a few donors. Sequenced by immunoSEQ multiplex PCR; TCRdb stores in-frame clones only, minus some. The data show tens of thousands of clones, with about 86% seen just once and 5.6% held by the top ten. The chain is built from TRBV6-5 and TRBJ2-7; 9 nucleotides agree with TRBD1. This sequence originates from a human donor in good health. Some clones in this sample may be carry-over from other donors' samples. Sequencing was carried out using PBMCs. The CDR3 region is CASSYSTGQGLVYF. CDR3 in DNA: TGTGCCAGCAGTTACTCGACGGGACAGGGATTGGTGTACTTC.